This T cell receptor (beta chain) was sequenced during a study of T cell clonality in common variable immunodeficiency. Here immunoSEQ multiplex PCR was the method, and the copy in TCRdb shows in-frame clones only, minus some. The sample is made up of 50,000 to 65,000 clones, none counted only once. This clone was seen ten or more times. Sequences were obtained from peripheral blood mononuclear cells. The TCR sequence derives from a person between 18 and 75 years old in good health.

The CDR3 reads CASSSDSSYGYTF. Incomplete CDR3 DNA: TGCGCCAGCAGCTCAGACAGTTCCTATGGC. This chain links TRBV5-1 with TRBJ1-2; D is possibly TRBD1 (5 bases). The read is 3 residues too short to cover the CDR3 end, so that end is filled in from the germline J gene. The length of the CDR3 is 13 residues. Trimming stripped 3 bases from V and 4 bases from J, with 10 bases between. Germline values: CDR1 SGHRS, CDR2 YFSETQ.